The clone carrying this TCR beta chain was recorded a few times. Its antigen is not identified. Each CDR3 protein gets one entry after TCRdb re-called the 5' RACE reads with MiXCR. This table has a few hundred thousand distinct CDR3 sequences, approximately 4% appearing once. The entry originates in a study of T cells after yellow fever vaccination. V was pared by 3 bases and J by 9 bases, with 18 bases between. CDR1 and CDR2 (germline): SGHAT, FQNNGV. This CDR3 is 15 amino acids long. The study's findings and limits: The secondary response was weaker but peaked faster, day 5 versus 15.

V usage is TRBV11-2 and J usage is TRBJ2-1; possibly TRBD1 for D (6 bases). The sequenced sample was PBMCs, obtained 5 days after the yellow fever booster vaccination. The receptor was isolated from a man younger than 35 who received the YFV17D yellow fever vaccine. CDR3 DNA sequence: TGTGCCAGCAGCTTTGGGGCAGGGGTGTTTCGTGAGCAGTTCTTC. Translating it yields CASSFGAGVFREQFF.